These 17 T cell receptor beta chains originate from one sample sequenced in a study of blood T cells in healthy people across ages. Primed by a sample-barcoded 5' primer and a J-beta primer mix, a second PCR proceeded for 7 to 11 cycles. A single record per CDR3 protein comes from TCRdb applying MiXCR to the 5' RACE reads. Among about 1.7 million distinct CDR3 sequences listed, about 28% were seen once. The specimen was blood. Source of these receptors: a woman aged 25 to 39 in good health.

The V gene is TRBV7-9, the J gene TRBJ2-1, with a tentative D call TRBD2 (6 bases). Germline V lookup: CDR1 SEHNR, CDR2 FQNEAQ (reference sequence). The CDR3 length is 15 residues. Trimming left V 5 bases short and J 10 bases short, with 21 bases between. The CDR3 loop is CASSTGDLGSIEQFF. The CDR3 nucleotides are TGTGCCAGCAGCACGGGAGACCTTGGTTCTATCGAGCAGTTCTTC.

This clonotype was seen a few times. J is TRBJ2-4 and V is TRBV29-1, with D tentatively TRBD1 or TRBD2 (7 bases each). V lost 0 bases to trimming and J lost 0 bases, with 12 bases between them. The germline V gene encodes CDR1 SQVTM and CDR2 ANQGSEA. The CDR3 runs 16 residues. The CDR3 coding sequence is TGCAGCGTTGAAGATCCAGGGGGGGCAGCCAAAAACATTCAGTACTTC. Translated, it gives CSVEDPGGAAKNIQYF.

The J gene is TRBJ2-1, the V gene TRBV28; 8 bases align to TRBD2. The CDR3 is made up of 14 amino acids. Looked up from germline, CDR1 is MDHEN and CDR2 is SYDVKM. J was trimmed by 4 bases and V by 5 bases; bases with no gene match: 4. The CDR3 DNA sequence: TGTGCCAGCAGTGGGACTAGTGTTTACAATGAGCAGTTCTTC. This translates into CASSGTSVYNEQFF.

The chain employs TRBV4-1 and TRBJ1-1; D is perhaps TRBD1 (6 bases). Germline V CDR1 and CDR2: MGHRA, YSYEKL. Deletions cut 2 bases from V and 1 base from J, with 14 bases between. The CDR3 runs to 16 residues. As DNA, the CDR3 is TGCGCCAGCAGCCAAAACGAGAACAGGGCGAACACTGAAGCTTTCTTT. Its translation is CASSQNENRANTEAFF.

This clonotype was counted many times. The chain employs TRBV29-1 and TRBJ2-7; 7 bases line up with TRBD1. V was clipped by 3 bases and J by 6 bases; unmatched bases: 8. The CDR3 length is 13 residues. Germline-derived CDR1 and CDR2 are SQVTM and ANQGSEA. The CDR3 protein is CSVEIQGSGEQYF. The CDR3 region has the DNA TGCAGCGTTGAGATACAGGGGTCAGGCGAGCAGTACTTC.

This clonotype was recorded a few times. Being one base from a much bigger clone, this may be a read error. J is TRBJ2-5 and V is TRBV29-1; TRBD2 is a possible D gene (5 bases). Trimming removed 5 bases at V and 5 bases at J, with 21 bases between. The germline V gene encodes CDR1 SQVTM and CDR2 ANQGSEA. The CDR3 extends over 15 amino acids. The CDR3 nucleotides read TGCAGCGTTTTCAACGGGAATCTAGTCCGGGAGACCCAGTACTTC. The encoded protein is CSVFNGNLVRETQYF.

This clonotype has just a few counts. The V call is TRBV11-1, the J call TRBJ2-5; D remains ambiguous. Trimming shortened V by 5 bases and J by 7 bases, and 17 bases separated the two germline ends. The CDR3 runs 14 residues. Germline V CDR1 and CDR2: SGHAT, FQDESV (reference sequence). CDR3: CASSPTSNGGTQYF. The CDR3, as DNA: TGTGCCAGCAGCCCTACATCGAATGGCGGGACCCAGTACTTC.

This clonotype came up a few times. Here the CDR3 reads CASSIAGVGTDTQYF. The DNA of the CDR3 is TGTGCCAGCAGCATAGCGGGAGTGGGCACAGATACGCAGTATTTT. The V call is TRBV5-5, the J call TRBJ2-3; 9 positions agree with TRBD2. CDR1 is SGHKS, CDR2 YYEKEE, per germline (reference sequence). J gave up 1 base and V 4 bases, and 4 bases lay outside the gene matches. There are 15 residues in the CDR3.

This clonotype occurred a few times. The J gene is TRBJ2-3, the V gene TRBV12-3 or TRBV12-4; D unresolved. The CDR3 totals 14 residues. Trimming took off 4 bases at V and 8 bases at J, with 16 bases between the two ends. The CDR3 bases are TGTGCCAGCAGTTATTCCGAAGGTAGAAGTACGCAGTATTTT. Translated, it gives CASSYSEGRSTQYF.

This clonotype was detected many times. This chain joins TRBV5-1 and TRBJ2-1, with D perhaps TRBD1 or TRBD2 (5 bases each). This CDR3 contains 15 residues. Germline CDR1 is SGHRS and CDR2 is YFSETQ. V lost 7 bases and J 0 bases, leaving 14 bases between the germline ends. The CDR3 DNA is TGCGCCAGCGCCAAAGGGGAGAGCTCCTACAATGAGCAGTTCTTC. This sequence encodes CASAKGESSYNEQFF.

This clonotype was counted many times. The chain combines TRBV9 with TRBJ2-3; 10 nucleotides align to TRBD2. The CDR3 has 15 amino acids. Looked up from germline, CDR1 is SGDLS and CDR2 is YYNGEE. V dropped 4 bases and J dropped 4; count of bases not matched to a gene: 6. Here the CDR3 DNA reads TGTGCCAGCAGCTCTCGACTAGCGGGCGCAGATACGCAGTATTTT. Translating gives CASSSRLAGADTQYF. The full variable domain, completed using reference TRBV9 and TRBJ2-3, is DSGVTQTPKHLITATGQRVTLRCSPRSGDLSVYWYQQSLDQGLQFLIQYYNGEERAKGNILERFSAQQFPDLHSELNLSSLELGDSALYFCASSSRLAGADTQYFGPGTRLTVL.

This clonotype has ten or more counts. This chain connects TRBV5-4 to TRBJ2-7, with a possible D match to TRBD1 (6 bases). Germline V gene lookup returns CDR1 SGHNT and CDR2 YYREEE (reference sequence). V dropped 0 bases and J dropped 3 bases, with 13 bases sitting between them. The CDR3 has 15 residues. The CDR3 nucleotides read TGTGCCAGCAGCTTGGGGAGGATAGGGGGCTACGAGCAGTACTTC. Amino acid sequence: CASSLGRIGGYEQYF.

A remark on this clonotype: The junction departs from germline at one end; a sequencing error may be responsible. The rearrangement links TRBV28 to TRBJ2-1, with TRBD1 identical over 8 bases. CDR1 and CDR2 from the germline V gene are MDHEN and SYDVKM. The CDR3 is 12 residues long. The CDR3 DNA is TGTGCCAGCAGTTCCCGGACAGGGCTCCTGCGCTTC. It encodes CASSSRTGLLRF.

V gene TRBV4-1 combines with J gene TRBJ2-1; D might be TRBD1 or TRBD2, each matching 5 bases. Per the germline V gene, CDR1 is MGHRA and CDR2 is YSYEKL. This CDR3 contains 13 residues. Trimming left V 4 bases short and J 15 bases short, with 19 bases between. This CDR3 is CASSRGRGASRFF. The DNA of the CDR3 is TGCGCCAGCAGCCGGGGACGAGGCGCATCCCGGTTCTTC.

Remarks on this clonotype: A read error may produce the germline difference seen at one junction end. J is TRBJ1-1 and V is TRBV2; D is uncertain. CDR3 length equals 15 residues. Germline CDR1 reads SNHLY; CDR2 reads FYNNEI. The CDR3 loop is CASREGWEASTEAFF. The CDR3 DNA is TGTGCCAGCAGGGAAGGGTGGGAAGCGAGCACTGAAGCTTTCTTT.

This CDR3 reads CASSVGADGSYEQYF. In nucleotides, the CDR3 is TGTGCCAGCAGCGTAGGGGCGGACGGAAGCTACGAGCAGTACTTC. The gene calls are TRBV9 and TRBJ2-7; D is unclear. Trimming shortened V by 0 bases and J by 3 bases, and 13 bases separated the two germline ends. This CDR3 is 15 amino acids long. Germline V lookup: CDR1 SGDLS, CDR2 YYNGEE.

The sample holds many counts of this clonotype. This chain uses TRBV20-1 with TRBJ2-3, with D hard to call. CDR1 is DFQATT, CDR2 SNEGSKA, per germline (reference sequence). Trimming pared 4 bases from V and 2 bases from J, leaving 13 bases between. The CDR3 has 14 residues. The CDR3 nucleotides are TGCAGTGCTAATGGCGACTCACACACAGATACGCAGTATTTT. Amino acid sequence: CSANGDSHTDTQYF.